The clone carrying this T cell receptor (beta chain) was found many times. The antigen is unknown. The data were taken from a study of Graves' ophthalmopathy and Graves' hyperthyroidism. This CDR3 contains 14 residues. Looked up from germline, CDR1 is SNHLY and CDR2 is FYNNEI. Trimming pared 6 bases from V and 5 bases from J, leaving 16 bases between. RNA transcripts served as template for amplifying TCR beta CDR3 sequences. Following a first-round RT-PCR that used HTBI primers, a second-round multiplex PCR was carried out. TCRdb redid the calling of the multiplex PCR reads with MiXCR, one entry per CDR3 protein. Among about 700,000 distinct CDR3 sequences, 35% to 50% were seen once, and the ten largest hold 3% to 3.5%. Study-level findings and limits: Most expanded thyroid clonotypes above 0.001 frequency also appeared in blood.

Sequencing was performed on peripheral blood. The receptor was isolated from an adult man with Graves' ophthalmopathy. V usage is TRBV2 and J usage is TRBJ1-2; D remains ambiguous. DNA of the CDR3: TGTGCCAGCAGCAAAGGCCGATCTGAATATGGCTACACCTTC. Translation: CASSKGRSEYGYTF.